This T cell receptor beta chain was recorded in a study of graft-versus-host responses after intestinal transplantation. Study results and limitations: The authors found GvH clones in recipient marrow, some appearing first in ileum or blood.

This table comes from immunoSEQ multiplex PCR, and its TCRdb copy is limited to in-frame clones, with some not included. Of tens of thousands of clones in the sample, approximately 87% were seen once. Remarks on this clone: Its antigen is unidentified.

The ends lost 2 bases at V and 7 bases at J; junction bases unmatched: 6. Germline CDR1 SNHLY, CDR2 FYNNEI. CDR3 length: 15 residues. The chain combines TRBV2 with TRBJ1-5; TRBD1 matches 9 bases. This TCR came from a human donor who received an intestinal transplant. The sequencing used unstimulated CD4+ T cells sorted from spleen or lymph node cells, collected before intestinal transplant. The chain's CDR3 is CASSELGQGGQPQHF. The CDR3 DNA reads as TGTGCCAGCAGTGAATTGGGACAGGGAGGACAGCCCCAGCATTTT. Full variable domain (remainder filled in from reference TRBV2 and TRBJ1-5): EPEVTQTPSHQVTQMGQEVILRCVPISNHLYFYWYRQILGQKVEFLVSFYNNEISEKSEIFDDQFSVERPDGSNFTLKIRSTKLEDSAMYFCASSELGQGGQPQHFGDGTRLSIL.